One and the same sample provided the 3 T cell receptor beta chains below, sequenced in a study of T cells in Graves' hyperthyroidism and ophthalmopathy. Regions amplified from RNA transcripts were the TCR beta CDR3 regions. A first-round RT-PCR of the TCR CDR3 used the HTBI primer set. TCRdb fed the multiplex PCR reads into MiXCR, producing one record per CDR3 protein. The data hold 400,000 to 500,000 distinct CDR3 sequences, with about an eighth observed a single time. Source material: blood. Every receptor here comes from a woman under 30 with Graves' hyperthyroidism.

This clonotype was picked up many times. The chain is built from TRBV27 and TRBJ1-1; 10 nucleotides agree with TRBD1. This CDR3 region has 20 residues. Germline CDR1 is MNHEY and CDR2 is SMNVEV (reference sequence). Germline trimming cut 5 bases from V and 3 bases from J; bases unmatched to any gene: 21. The CDR3 nucleotides are TGTGCCAGCAGTCGCTTCCCTACCGGGACAGGGGAGAAGACGGACACTGAAGCTTTCTTT. Protein: CASSRFPTGTGEKTDTEAFF.

This clonotype was counted ten times or more. The rearrangement joins TRBV12-3 or TRBV12-4 to TRBJ2-2, with D possibly being TRBD2 (6 bases). The CDR3 has 15 amino acids. The V end lost 2 bases, the J end lost 5 bases, and 12 bases lay between the germline ends. The CDR3 here is CASSLTSGLTGELFF. CDR3 nucleotide sequence: TGTGCCAGCAGTTTAACATCGGGACTGACCGGGGAGCTGTTTTTT.

The chain combines TRBV5-1 with TRBJ1-2; 11 nucleotides align to TRBD1. The germline CDR1 and CDR2 sequences are SGHRS and YFSETQ. The CDR3 totals 16 residues. V lost 4 bases, J lost 7 bases, and 12 bases stayed unmatched. CDR3 DNA sequence: TGCGCCAGCAGCCACCCTGGACAGGGGGCGAGGTCTGGCTACACCTTC. This codes for CASSHPGQGARSGYTF.